This TCR beta chain was sequenced for a study of identical twins. General observations from the study: Beta clonotypes that were abundant in cord blood contained fewer insertions, a pattern absent from memory repertoires.

Germline V gene lookup returns CDR1 SGHRS and CDR2 YFSETQ. This CDR3 has 16 amino acids. Trimming cost V 6 bases and J 2 bases; bases outside gene matches: 10. TCRdb re-derived calls from the 5' RACE reads in MiXCR, one entry per CDR3 protein. The table has about 210,000 distinct CDR3 sequences, less than 9.5% seen once. In this sample, this clonotype turned up many times. What it binds is not known. The chain combines TRBV5-1 with TRBJ2-3; 9 nucleotides align to TRBD1. Source material: memory (CD45RO+) T cells sorted from blood. The receptor was derived from a woman aged 18-30 years in good health. The DNA of the CDR3 is TGCGCCAGCACAGACTCCGGGACAGGGATCACAGATACGCAGTATTTT. It translates to CASTDSGTGITDTQYF.